The rows below give T cell receptor beta chains drawn from one sample of a study of CD8+CD57+ T cells in acquired aplastic anemia. TCRdb reprocessed the reads with MiXCR, giving one entry per CDR3 protein. Seen here are 50,000 to 70,000 distinct CDR3 sequences, less than 65% observed once, and the top ten hold less than 2.5%. Material for sequencing was sorted CD4+, CD8+, or CD8+CD57+ T cells (not recorded which) from PBMCs. These receptors were taken from a human donor in good health, serving as a control. CDR3s include the opening cysteine and the closing phenylalanine or tryptophan. The D gene is left open where the match is weak. Size tells how often a clone was seen (once, few, many) or the class of an expanded clone, and some rows leave it out.

J gene | clone size | V gene | D gene | CDR3 protein | CDR3 DNA
TRBJ2-1 | - | TRBV15 | - | CATSREGRAGRNEQFF | TGTGCCACCAGCAGAGAGGGCCGGGCAGGGCGCAATGAGCAGTTCTTC
TRBJ2-7 | few | TRBV29-1 | TRBD1 | CSVPGQGFNEQYF | TGCAGCGTACCCGGACAGGGCTTCAACGAGCAGTACTTC
TRBJ1-1 | - | TRBV9 | - | CASSVGTQGNTEAFF | TGTGCCAGCAGCGTTGGGACACAGGGGAACACTGAAGCTTTCTTT
TRBJ1-6 | - | TRBV25-1 | TRBD1 | CASRGTDYNSPLHF | TGTGCCAGCAGGGGGACAGACTATAATTCACCCCTCCACTTT
TRBJ2-3 | - | TRBV11-2 | TRBD1 | CASRNRGDASTDTQYF | TGTGCCAGCAGAAACAGGGGGGATGCTAGCACAGATACGCAGTATTTT
TRBJ1-5 | - | TRBV5-1 | - | CASSPGGNYSNQPQHF | TGCGCCAGCAGCCCTGGGGGAAACTATAGCAATCAGCCCCAGCATTTT
TRBJ2-7 | - | TRBV2 | - | CATGTAEREQYF | TGTGCCACCGGGACGGCCGAGAGGGAGCAGTACTTC
TRBJ1-5 | many | TRBV20-1 | - | CSARGRDGQIRGNQPQHF | TGCAGTGCTAGGGGGCGGGACGGGCAAATTCGAGGCAATCAGCCCCAGCATTTT
TRBJ2-1 | many | TRBV9 | - | CASSVRSGHNEQFF | TGTGCCAGCAGCGTAAGGTCAGGTCATAATGAGCAGTTCTTC
TRBJ1-5 | - | TRBV10-3 | - | CAISESGLVSGLEGNRPQHF | TGTGCCATCAGTGAGTCGGGCCTTGTCTCAGGGTTAGAGGGCAATCGGCCCCAGCATTTT
TRBJ2-2 | many | TRBV12-3/TRBV12-4 | TRBD1 | CASSSGTENTGELFF | TGTGCCAGCAGCTCCGGGACAGAGAACACCGGGGAGCTGTTTTTT
TRBJ1-2 | - | TRBV15 | TRBD1 | CATSVGQGGGYTF | TGTGCCACCAGCGTGGGCCAGGGGGGGGGCTACACCTTC
TRBJ2-7 | many | TRBV9 | TRBD1 | CASSPRDRAHEQYF | TGTGCCAGCAGCCCCCGGGACAGGGCCCACGAGCAGTACTTC
TRBJ2-3 | many | TRBV27 | TRBD2 | CASSLAPSGRRPQYF | TGTGCCAGCAGTCTGGCCCCTAGCGGGAGGAGGCCGCAGTATTTT
TRBJ2-7 | - | TRBV5-1 | - | CASSSGGRIYEQYF | TGCGCCAGCAGCTCAGGGGGGAGGATCTACGAGCAGTACTTC
TRBJ2-1 | - | TRBV29-1 | TRBD2 | CSLLADSSYNEQFF | TGCAGCTTGCTAGCGGATAGCTCCTACAATGAGCAGTTCTTC
TRBJ2-1 | - | TRBV6-1 | TRBD1 | CASRRQGGSYNEQFF | TGTGCCAGCAGAAGACAGGGCGGGTCCTACAATGAGCAGTTCTTC
TRBJ1-2 | many | TRBV12-3/TRBV12-4 | - | CASSLGYGYTF | TGTGCCAGCAGTTTGGGGTATGGCTACACCTTC
TRBJ1-2 | - | TRBV6-1 | - | CAITQASGGGYTF | TGTGCCATCACCCAAGCGTCAGGAGGTGGCTACACCTTC
TRBJ2-6 | - | TRBV11-1 | - | CASSETEGTGANVLTF | TGTGCCAGCAGCGAAACAGAGGGGACTGGGGCCAACGTCCTGACTTTC
TRBJ2-5 | once | TRBV2 | - | CASSRDGINQPQYF | TGTGCCAGCAGCCGGGACGGAATCAATCAGCCCCAGTACTTC
TRBJ1-6 | many | TRBV5-1 | TRBD1 | CASSLDRGGNSPLHF | TGCGCCAGCAGCTTGGACAGGGGTGGTAATTCACCCCTCCACTTT
TRBJ2-1 | many | TRBV30 | - | CAWDYRTYNEQFF | TGTGCCTGGGACTACCGAACCTACAATGAGCAGTTCTTC
TRBJ2-1 | medium-sized | TRBV2 | - | CASRPVFYEQFF | TGTGCCAGCAGGCCGGTGTTCTATGAGCAGTTCTTC
TRBJ2-1 | - | TRBV10-3 | TRBD2 | CAIRTEIVAGGGNEQFF | TGTGCCATCAGGACAGAAATAGTAGCGGGAGGGGGCAATGAGCAGTTCTTC
TRBJ2-1 | many | TRBV2 | - | CASSEARGSAYNEQFF | TGTGCCAGCAGTGAAGCGCGCGGCTCAGCCTACAATGAGCAGTTCTTC
TRBJ2-5 | many | TRBV14 | - | CASSQDGSGETQYF | TGTGCCAGCAGCCAAGATGGGAGCGGAGAGACCCAGTACTTC
TRBJ2-1 | medium-sized | TRBV25-1 | - | CASSVQAGVYNEQFF | TGTGCCAGCAGTGTCCAAGCGGGTGTTTACAATGAGCAGTTCTTC
TRBJ1-6 | once | TRBV9 | - | CASSVDTYNSPPHF | TGTGCCAGCAGCGTAGACACTTATAATTCACCTCCCCACTTT
TRBJ1-2 | - | TRBV29-1 | - | CSVEGGWYGYTF | TGCAGCGTTGAAGGGGGGTGGTATGGCTACACCTTC
TRBJ1-1 | - | TRBV10-3 | - | CAISDPGRAFF | TGTGCCATCAGTGACCCCGGACGAGCTTTCTTT
TRBJ2-7 | - | TRBV29-1 | TRBD1 | CSVEPSTGVCHSYEQYF | TGCAGCGTTGAACCATCGACAGGGGTCTGCCACTCCTACGAGCAGTACTTC
TRBJ2-3 | - | TRBV29-1 | - | CSTQNSYEQYF | TGCAGCACCCAGAACAGCTACGAGCAGTATTTT
TRBJ1-2 | many | TRBV4-2 | - | CASSHTPADRSNYGYTF | TGTGCCAGCAGCCATACTCCAGCTGACAGATCTAACTATGGCTACACCTTC
TRBJ2-7 | - | TRBV10-1 | TRBD2 | CASSVGSQRESSYEQYF | TGCGCCAGCAGTGTTGGTTCGCAGCGGGAGTCGTCCTACGAGCAGTACTTC
TRBJ2-2 | many | TRBV29-1 | TRBD2 | CSAGLAGAQGGELFF | TGCAGCGCGGGACTAGCGGGAGCCCAGGGCGGGGAGCTGTTTTTT
TRBJ2-7 | many | TRBV4-1 | TRBD2 | CASSQDTSGSRYEQYF | TGCGCCAGCAGCCAAGACACTAGCGGGAGCAGGTACGAGCAGTACTTC
TRBJ1-5 | - | TRBV19 | TRBD1 | CASSLYIGQGNQPQHF | TGTGCCAGTAGCCTCTATATTGGACAGGGAAATCAGCCCCAGCATTTT
TRBJ1-3 | - | TRBV7-2 | - | CASSLDSGNTIYF | TGTGCCAGCAGCCTCGACAGCGGAAACACCATATATTTT
TRBJ1-6 | many | TRBV13 | - | CASSLMDFGRRNSPLHF | TGTGCCAGCAGCTTAATGGACTTCGGCAGAAGGAATTCACCCCTCCACTTT
TRBJ2-1 | many | TRBV20-1 | TRBD2 | CSARGLAGDEQFF | TGCAGTGCTAGGGGACTAGCGGGAGATGAGCAGTTCTTC
TRBJ2-7 | - | TRBV6-1 | TRBD2 | CASSVDPSGTYEQYF | TGTGCCAGCAGTGTCGATCCTAGCGGGACCTACGAGCAGTACTTC
TRBJ2-7 | - | TRBV19 | TRBD1 | CASSTSPGQDAHEQYF | TGTGCCAGTAGTACAAGCCCGGGACAGGATGCCCACGAGCAGTACTTC
TRBJ1-6 | medium-sized | TRBV2 | - | CASNQAGYNSPLHF | TGTGCCAGCAACCAGGCGGGGTACAATTCACCCCTCCACTTT
TRBJ2-5 | many | TRBV7-9 | TRBD2 | CASSSRLAEMGETQYF | TGTGCCAGCAGCTCGAGACTAGCGGAGATGGGAGAGACCCAGTACTTC
TRBJ1-1 | - | TRBV2 | - | CASSEETNTEAFF | TGTGCCAGCAGTGAGGAAACGAACACTGAAGCTTTCTTT
TRBJ1-2 | - | TRBV7-9 | - | CASRTAGSAGGYTF | TGTGCCAGCAGGACGGCTGGGAGCGCAGGTGGCTACACCTTC